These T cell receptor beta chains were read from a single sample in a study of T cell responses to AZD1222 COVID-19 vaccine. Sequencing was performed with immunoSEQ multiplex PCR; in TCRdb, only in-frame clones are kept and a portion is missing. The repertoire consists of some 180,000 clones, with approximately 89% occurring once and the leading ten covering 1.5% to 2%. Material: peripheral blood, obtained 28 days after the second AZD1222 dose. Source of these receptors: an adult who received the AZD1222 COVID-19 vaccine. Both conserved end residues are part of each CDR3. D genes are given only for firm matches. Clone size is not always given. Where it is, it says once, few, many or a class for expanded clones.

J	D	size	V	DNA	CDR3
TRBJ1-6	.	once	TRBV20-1	TGCAGTGCTAGTGTACAGCAGCCCTATAATTCACCCCTCCACTTT	CSASVQQPYNSPLHF
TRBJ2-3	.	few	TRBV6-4	TGTGCCAGCAGTCAGGGTGGCCACACAGATACGCAGTATTTT	CASSQGGHTDTQYF
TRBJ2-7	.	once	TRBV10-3	TGTGCCACCGCGCTTGGGGGGGGCTTACCCCCGAGCTCCTACGAGCAGTACTTC	CATALGGGLPPSSYEQYF
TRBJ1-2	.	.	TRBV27	TGTGCCAGCAGTTCCCACTCCGTCGAGGGCTACACCTTC	CASSSHSVEGYTF
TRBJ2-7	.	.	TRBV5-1	TGCGCCAGCAGTTACGGTATCGTGTACGAGCAGTACTTC	CASSYGIVYEQYF
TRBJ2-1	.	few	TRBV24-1	TGTGCCACCAGTGATTTAGCAGGCCATGAGCAGTTCTTC	CATSDLAGHEQFF
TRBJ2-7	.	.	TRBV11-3	TGTGCCAGCAGCTCCTCAGGGGAGGGCAACGAGCAGTACTTC	CASSSSGEGNEQYF
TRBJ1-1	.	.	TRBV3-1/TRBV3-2	TGTGCCAGCAGCCAAGCGGACAGCAACACTGAAGCTTTCTTT	CASSQADSNTEAFF
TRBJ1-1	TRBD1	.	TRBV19	TGTGCCAGTACCAGGGACAGGTCGAACACTGAAGCTTTCTTT	CASTRDRSNTEAFF
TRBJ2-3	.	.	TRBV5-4	TGTGCCAGCCGACTAGAATACACAGATACGCAGTATTTT	CASRLEYTDTQYF
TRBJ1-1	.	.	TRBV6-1	TGTGCCAGCAGTGAATGGGTCTCAAAGGGGGCTTTCTTT	CASSEWVSKGAFF
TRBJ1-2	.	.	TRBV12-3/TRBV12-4	TGTGCCAGCAGCCAAGCCCTTAACTATGGCTACACCTTC	CASSQALNYGYTF
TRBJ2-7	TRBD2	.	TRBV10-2	TGCGCCAGCAGTGACGAGCGGGGAGGAGGCTACGAGCAGTACTTC	CASSDERGGGYEQYF
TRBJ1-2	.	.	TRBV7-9	TGTGCCAGCAGCTTCGGGCAGGGGTACTATGGCTACACCTTC	CASSFGQGYYGYTF
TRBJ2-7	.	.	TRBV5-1	TGCGCCAGCAGCACCCAGGGGCACGAGCAGTACTTC	CASSTQGHEQYF
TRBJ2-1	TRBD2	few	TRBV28	TGTGCCAGCAGCGAAAGACTAGCGGGAGTGTATGAGCAGTTCTTC	CASSERLAGVYEQFF
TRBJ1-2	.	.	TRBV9	TGTGCCAGCACCCCCACGCAGGGAGCAACCCGGGGTAACTATGGCTACACCTTC	CASTPTQGATRGNYGYTF
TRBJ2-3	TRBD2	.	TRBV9	TGTGCCAGCAGCGTAGCAGCGGGGGGATCAGATACGCAGTATTTT	CASSVAAGGSDTQYF
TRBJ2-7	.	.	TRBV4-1	TGCGCCAGCAGCCAAGCTGGGTGGCGGGAAAGCTCCTACGAGCAGTACTTC	CASSQAGWRESSYEQYF
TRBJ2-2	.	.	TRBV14	TGTGCCAGCAGCAAATACGGTTTCACCGGGGAGCTGTTTTTT	CASSKYGFTGELFF
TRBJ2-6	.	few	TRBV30	TGTGCCTGGACCCTTCCTGGGGCCAACGTCCTGACTTTC	CAWTLPGANVLTF
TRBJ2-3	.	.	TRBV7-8	TGTGCCAGCAGCTTAGCTCTGGCGGGGTCTACAGATACGCAGTATTTT	CASSLALAGSTDTQYF
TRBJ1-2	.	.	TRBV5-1	TGCGCCAGCAGCTTGGTTCCAGGCGAACTCTATGGCTACACCTTC	CASSLVPGELYGYTF
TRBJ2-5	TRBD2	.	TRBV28	TGTGCCAGCAGTTCCAGCTCGATAGCGGGAGCGAAGACCCAGTACTTC	CASSSSSIAGAKTQYF
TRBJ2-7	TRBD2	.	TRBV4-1	TGCGCCAGCAGCCAAGAAAAGCGGGGGGGGAACTACGAGCAGTACTTC	CASSQEKRGGNYEQYF
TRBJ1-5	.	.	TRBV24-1	TGTGCCACCAGTAGCAGAAATAGCAATCAGCCCCAGCATTTT	CATSSRNSNQPQHF
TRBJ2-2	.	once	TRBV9	TGTGCCAGCAGCGTCCGATCCTGGACCTCCGGGGAGCTGTTTTTT	CASSVRSWTSGELFF
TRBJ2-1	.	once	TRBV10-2	TGCGCCAGCAGTGAGAGGGGCCGTTACGGGGATGAGCAGTTCTTC	CASSERGRYGDEQFF
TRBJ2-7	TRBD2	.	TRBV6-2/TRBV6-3	TGTGCCAGCAGTCCAACGGGGGGGTTTACGAAGCAGTACTTC	CASSPTGGFTKQYF
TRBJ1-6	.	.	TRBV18	TGTGCCAGCTCACCACGCGAAGGGGCCGCGAACCCTTATAATTCACCCCTCCACTTT	CASSPREGAANPYNSPLHF
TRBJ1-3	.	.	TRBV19	TGTGCCAGTAGTATCCCGGGCCGAGCAGGTCACACCATATATTTT	CASSIPGRAGHTIYF
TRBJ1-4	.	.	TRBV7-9	TGTGCCAGCAGCTTAGAGCTTGGGGAAAAACTGTTTTTT	CASSLELGEKLFF
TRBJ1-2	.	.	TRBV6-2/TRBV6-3	TGTGCCAGCAGTTATTCTTCGGCAGGGGACCTGTATGGCTACACCTTC	CASSYSSAGDLYGYTF
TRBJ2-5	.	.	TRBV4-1	TGCGCCAGCAGCCAAGATTGGGTGGCAGCAGGGCAACAAGAGACCCAGTACTTC	CASSQDWVAAGQQETQYF
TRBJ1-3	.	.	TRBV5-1	TGCGCCAGCAGCATCACAGGGCAGGCTGGAAACACCATATATTTT	CASSITGQAGNTIYF
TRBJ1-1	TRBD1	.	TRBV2	TGTGCCAGCAAGAGGACAGGGGTCATCAACACTGAAGCTTTCTTT	CASKRTGVINTEAFF
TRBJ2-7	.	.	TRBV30	TGTGCCTGGAGTGTGAAAGGGGGCTACGAGCAGTACTTC	CAWSVKGGYEQYF
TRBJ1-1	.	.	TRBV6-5	TGTGCCAGCAGTTACTCCCAGGGTCGGAACACTGAAGCTTTCTTT	CASSYSQGRNTEAFF
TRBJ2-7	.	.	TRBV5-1	TGCGCCAGCAGCTTGAGTGGGGCAATAGGTTCCTACGAGCAGTACTTC	CASSLSGAIGSYEQYF
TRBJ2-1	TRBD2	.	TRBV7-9	TGTGCCTCCCAAGGCGGCCTAGCGGGAGGGGGCCATGAGCAGTTCTTC	CASQGGLAGGGHEQFF